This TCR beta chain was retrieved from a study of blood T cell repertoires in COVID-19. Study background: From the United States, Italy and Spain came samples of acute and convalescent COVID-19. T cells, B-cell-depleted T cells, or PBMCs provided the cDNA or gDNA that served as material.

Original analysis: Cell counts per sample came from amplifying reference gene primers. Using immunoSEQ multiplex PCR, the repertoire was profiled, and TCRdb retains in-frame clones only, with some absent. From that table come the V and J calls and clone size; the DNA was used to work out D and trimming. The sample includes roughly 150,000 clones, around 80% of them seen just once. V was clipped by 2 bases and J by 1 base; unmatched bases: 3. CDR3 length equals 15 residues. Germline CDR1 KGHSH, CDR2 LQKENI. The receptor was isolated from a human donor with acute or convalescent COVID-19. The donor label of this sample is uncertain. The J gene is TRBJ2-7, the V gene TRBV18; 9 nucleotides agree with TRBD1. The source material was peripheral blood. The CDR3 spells CASSPAGQGSYEQYF. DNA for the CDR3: TGTGCCAGCTCACCAGCGGGACAGGGATCCTACGAGCAGTACTTC.